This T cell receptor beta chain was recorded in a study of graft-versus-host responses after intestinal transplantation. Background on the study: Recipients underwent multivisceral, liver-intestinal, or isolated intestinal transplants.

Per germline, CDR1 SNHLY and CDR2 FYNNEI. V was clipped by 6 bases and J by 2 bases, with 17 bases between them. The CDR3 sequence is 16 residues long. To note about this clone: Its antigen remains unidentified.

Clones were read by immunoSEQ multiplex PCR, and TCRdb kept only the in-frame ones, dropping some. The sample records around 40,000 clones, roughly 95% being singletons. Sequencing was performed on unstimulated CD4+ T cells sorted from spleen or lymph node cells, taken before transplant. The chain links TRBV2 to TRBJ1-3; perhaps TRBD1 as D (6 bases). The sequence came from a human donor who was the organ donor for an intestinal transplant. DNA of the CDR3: TGTGCCAGCAGCGTTCCTCCCTCAGGGGCTGGAAACACCATATATTTT. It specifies CASSVPPSGAGNTIYF.